Below, 9 T cell receptor beta chains from the same sample are listed, as sequenced in a study of T cell changes during pregnancy in multiple sclerosis. Measured with immunoSEQ multiplex PCR; TCRdb has only the in-frame clones, and not every one. Among tens of thousands of clones, more than 85% were seen once, and the ten largest hold 3% to 4%. Source: peripheral blood, taken before pregnancy. The receptors were gathered from a female donor with multiple sclerosis, enrolled in a pregnancy study.

The chain couples TRBV7-9 to TRBJ1-6; 10 nucleotides line up with TRBD1. The CDR3 runs 14 residues. Losses at the gene ends were 5 bases for V and 12 bases for J; bases not matched to a gene: 7. Germline CDR1 is SEHNR and CDR2 is FQNEAQ (reference sequence). The CDR3 loop is CASSPDRGREPLHF. The CDR3 region has the DNA TGTGCCAGCAGCCCCGACAGGGGGCGCGAACCCCTCCACTTT.

J is TRBJ2-5 and V is TRBV15; TRBD1 matches at 7 bases. V lost 1 base to trimming and J lost 5 bases; unmatched junction nucleotides: 7. The CDR3 is made up of 15 amino acids. The germline CDR1 and CDR2 sequences are LNHNV and YYDKDF (reference sequence). The CDR3 spells CATSRARTGAETQYF. For the CDR3, the DNA is TGTGCCACCAGCAGAGCCAGAACAGGGGCCGAGACCCAGTACTTC.

CDR3 residues: CASSSLSGGGTDTQYF. DNA for the CDR3: TGTGCCAGCAGCTCTCTTAGCGGGGGCGGCACAGATACGCAGTATTTT. This chain links TRBV11-2 with TRBJ2-3; 9 bases line up with TRBD2. From germline, CDR1 is SGHAT and CDR2 FQNNGV. The CDR3 has 16 residues. Trimming took 4 bases from V and 1 from J; bases not matched to a gene: 6.

In this sample, this clone turned up once. J is TRBJ2-4 and V is TRBV7-9; D is perhaps TRBD1 (6 bases). V dropped 4 bases and J dropped 0 bases, with 13 bases sitting between them. Per the germline V gene, CDR1 is SEHNR and CDR2 is FQNEAQ (reference sequence). The CDR3 has 16 residues. CDR3 in DNA: TGTGCCAGCAGCTCGTTGAGGACAGTAGCCAAAAACATTCAGTACTTC. Translation: CASSSLRTVAKNIQYF.

The V gene is TRBV7-6, the J gene TRBJ1-6; D remains unclear. The length of the CDR3 is 15 residues. The ends were cut back, 0 bases at V and 4 bases at J, with 7 bases in the middle. CDR1 and CDR2 (germline): SGHVS, FNYEAQ. Here the CDR3 reads CASSLAPIYNSPLHF. CDR3 in DNA: TGTGCCAGCAGCTTAGCCCCCATTTATAATTCACCCCTCCACTTT.

This clone occurred once. The CDR3 reads CASSDRASVGYTF. DNA for the CDR3: TGTGCCAGCAGTGACAGGGCTTCGGTTGGCTACACCTTC. The genes are TRBV2 and TRBJ1-2, with a weak D call TRBD1 (5 bases). The germline V gene has CDR1 SNHLY and CDR2 FYNNEI. This CDR3 spans 13 amino acids. The ends were cut back, 3 bases at V and 7 bases at J, with 12 bases in the middle.

This chain links TRBV19 with TRBJ2-5, with D unresolved. The CDR3 has 11 amino acids. The germline V gene has CDR1 LNHDA and CDR2 SQIVND (reference sequence). Between the trimmed V and J ends, which lost 3 bases and 4 bases, there was a span of 3 bases. Here the CDR3 reads CASSIRETQYF. The CDR3 DNA reads TGTGCCAGTAGTATTAGAGAGACCCAGTACTTC.

The chain is built from TRBV30 and TRBJ2-3; a possible D gene is TRBD1 (5 bases). Germline V gives CDR1 GTSNPN, CDR2 SVGIG (reference sequence). This CDR3 is built from 14 residues. DNA for the CDR3: TGTGCACACGACGGACACTCTAGCACAGATACGCAGTATTTT. Its protein is CAHDGHSSTDTQYF.

This chain joins TRBV27 and TRBJ2-1; 9 bases align to TRBD1. The CDR3 sequence is 18 residues long. The germline CDR1 and CDR2 sequences are MNHEY and SMNVEV (reference sequence). Unmatched junction bases numbered 15, after V lost 3 bases and J lost 6 bases. The CDR3 nucleotides are TGTGCCAGCAGTTTTCTATTGTTCGGGACAGGGACTTTCAATGAGCAGTTCTTC. This codes for CASSFLLFGTGTFNEQFF.